This TCR beta chain emerged from a study of T cell changes during pregnancy in multiple sclerosis. This clone was recorded only once. Sequencing was performed with immunoSEQ multiplex PCR; in TCRdb, only in-frame clones are kept and a portion is missing. The table records 45,000 to 60,000 clones, almost 95% of them present only once. V lost 8 bases, J lost 4 bases, and 21 bases lay in between. Germline CDR1 MDHEN, CDR2 SYDVKM. The CDR3 spans 16 residues. The specimen comprised CD4+ T cells from peripheral blood mononuclear cells, sampled in the third trimester of pregnancy. The chain couples TRBV28 to TRBJ1-5, with D possibly matching TRBD1 (6 bases). The receptor was isolated from a female donor with multiple sclerosis, enrolled in a pregnancy study. In nucleotides, the CDR3 is TGTGCCAGCCGCAAAGCGGTCTACAGGGAGAATCAGCCCCAGCATTTT. The encoded protein is CASRKAVYRENQPQHF. The full variable domain, completed using reference TRBV28 and TRBJ1-5, is DVKVTQSSRYLVKRTGEKVFLECVQDMDHENMFWYRQDPGLGLRLIYFSYDVKMKEKGDIPEGYSVSREKKERFSLILESASTNQTSMYLCASRKAVYRENQPQHFGDGTRLSIL.